The present entry profiles one T cell receptor (beta chain) with its context. No cognate antigen has been identified for it. The input lacks base qualities; no much larger clone sits a single base away. Systemically healthy Caucasian individuals from Russia, about 38 in total and aged roughly 6 to 95 years, were included as donors. About 10 milliliters of peripheral blood were collected from each donor into EDTA-treated Vacutainer tubes. Ficoll-Paque density-gradient centrifugation was used to isolate PBMCs, with at least 6 million obtained per sample. Trizol reagent was used to extract total RNA from PBMCs, with at least 5 micrograms per sample. For every donor, flow cytometry on a PBMC aliquot measured the percentage of naive CD45RAhigh/CD27high T cells. The record originates from a study of blood T cells in healthy people across ages (dated by TCRdb to 2013 to 2016). Background for the entire study: In model experiments, template switching captured roughly one uniquely barcoded TCR beta cDNA molecule for every two T cells. The study analyzed two additional independent replicas of 1 million unique cDNA reads from the same blood draw for two donors, one aged 18 to 29 and one aged 80 or older. Using deep sequencing normalized with unique cDNA molecular identifiers, the study measured how TCR beta repertoire diversity changes with age. Donors were grouped into four age groups: young (average roughly 15 years), middle-aged (around 39), aged (approximately 67) and long-lived (over 80). To avoid experimental bias, donors of different ages were spread randomly across the sequencing lanes. Study-wide findings and limitations: Compared with the aged group, more naive CD4+ T cells, fewer expanded clones and increased TCR diversity were shown by the long-lived group, suggesting age selection. Bulk unsorted PBMC profiling prevented conclusive comparison of naive and antigen-experienced compartments. Donor CMV infection status was unknown, potentially confounding age-related changes in expanded clonotypes. There was a strong correlation between observed TCR beta diversity and the percentage of naive T cells measured by flow cytometry. Estimates of total diversity from one million sequenced T cells were regarded as lower bounds and underestimates. As age increased, observed TCR beta diversity per million T cells dropped in a roughly linear way, and a significant reduction was already evident by age roughly 36.

The library was obtained by 5' RACE. Sequencing was carried out with an Illumina HiSeq 2500. A second PCR of about 7 to 12 cycles was performed with a sample-barcoded 5' primer and a J-beta primer mix. A template-switch 5' adaptor carrying 12 random nucleotides introduced a unique molecular identifier onto each TCR beta cDNA molecule. Each sample yielded at least 2.5 million CDR3-containing paired-end reads. All of the RNA was converted into first-strand cDNA using the Mint cDNA synthesis kit, with a TRBC-specific oligonucleotide serving as the primer. After uracil-DNA glycosylase treatment, a first 18-cycle PCR used universal primers M1SS and BC2_uni_R on all cDNA. The source study handled its data this way. Normalization of each sample was performed by random selection of 1 million high-quality reads, each carrying a distinct molecular identifier. Instead of being binned into consensus sequences, reads that shared molecular identifiers were thrown out. MiTCR, set to a Q25 quality threshold and the strictest error-elimination algorithm, was used for CDR3 identification, clonotype clustering and error correction. Lower-bound total TCR beta diversity was estimated with a nonparametric unseen species model using Euler transformation. The public reads were quality trimmed at Q25 with fastp and then assembled into clones with MiXCR by TCRdb, keeping productive beta chains. Rows matching on CDR3 protein sequence are summarized as one entry with the most common DNA and genes. The V and J calls and clone size are TCRdb's, not the authors'. In this sample the table shows roughly 730,000 distinct CDR3 sequences, roughly 56% of which occur a single time. Together, the top ten hold 25% to 30% of the sample.

The receptor comes from a man aged 35 to 55 in good health. The sample comprised blood.

DNA sequence: TGTGCCAGCAGTTCTCCCGCTTCGTGGGTTAACATTCAGTACTTC. Translated, it gives CASSSPASWVNIQYF. The V gene is TRBV28 and the J gene is TRBJ2-4; the D gene lacks a confident call. Including the terminal cysteine and phenylalanine, the CDR3 comprises 15 residues. This entry keeps only the CDR3 DNA: 45 bases, framed from base 1. V is cut by 4 bases and J by 7 bases, and the space between the germline ends is 17 bases. Taken from the germline V gene, the CDR1 and CDR2 loops are MDHEN and SYDVKM.